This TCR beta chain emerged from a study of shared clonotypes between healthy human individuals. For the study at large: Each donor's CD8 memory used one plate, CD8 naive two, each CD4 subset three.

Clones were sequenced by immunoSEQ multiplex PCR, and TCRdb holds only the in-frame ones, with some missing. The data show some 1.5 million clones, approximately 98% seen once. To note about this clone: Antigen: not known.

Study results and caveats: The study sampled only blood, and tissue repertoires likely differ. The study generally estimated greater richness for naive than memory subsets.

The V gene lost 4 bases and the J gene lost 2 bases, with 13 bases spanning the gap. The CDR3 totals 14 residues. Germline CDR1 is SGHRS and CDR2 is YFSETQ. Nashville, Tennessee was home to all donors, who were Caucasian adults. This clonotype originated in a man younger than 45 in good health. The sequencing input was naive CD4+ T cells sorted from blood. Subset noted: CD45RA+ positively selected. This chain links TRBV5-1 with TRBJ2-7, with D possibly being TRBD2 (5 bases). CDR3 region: CASSAGLLTYEQYF. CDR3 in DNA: TGCGCCAGCAGCGCCGGACTCCTAACCTACGAGCAGTACTTC.